The clone carrying this T cell receptor beta chain was seen a handful of times. This specimen comes from a study of T cells after posttransplantation cyclophosphamide. V lost 1 base and J 5 bases, leaving 18 bases between the germline ends. The CDR3 runs 17 residues. In germline, CDR1 is SGHNT, CDR2 YYREEE (reference sequence). The method was immunoSEQ multiplex PCR; TCRdb's version includes in-frame clones alone and lacks a portion of them. The sample holds tens of thousands of clones, 80% to 95% seen once. The sample was PBMCs. The genes are TRBV5-4 and TRBJ2-2; perhaps TRBD2 as D (6 bases). The TCR originated in a woman aged 25 to 45 in good health and a related stem cell transplant donor. The CDR3 bases are TGTGCCAGCAGCTTGACCGGGCGGGGAACCCGGACCGGGGAGCTGTTTTTT. It yields the protein CASSLTGRGTRTGELFF.